This TCR beta chain came from a study of T-cell reconstitution after alpha-beta-depleted transplantation in children. Germline V lookup: CDR1 SQVTM, CDR2 ANQGSEA. Losses at the gene ends were 5 bases for V and 0 bases for J; bases not matched to a gene: 6. The CDR3 is made up of 15 amino acids. Study observations and caveats: Counts and diversity of T cells one year after transplant came mostly from newly produced T cells. Surviving recipient T cells and thymic progenitors produced the high day-60 TCRbeta diversity seen in some patients. Reportedly, roughly two months post-transplant, alpha-beta T cells arose from several hundred expanded graft clones.

Preparation of the TCRbeta library used unique molecular identifiers. TCRdb redid the calling of the PCR reads with MiXCR, one entry per CDR3 protein. Among hundreds of thousands of distinct CDR3 sequences listed, roughly 12% were seen once. This clonotype came up many times. What it binds is not known. The V and J genes are TRBV29-1 and TRBJ1-2, with 10 bases matching TRBD1. The receptor was isolated from a male patient between 2 and 10 years old who had a stem cell transplant for chronic granulomatous disease, so the T cells may come from the graft donor. The specimen was peripheral blood, collected 180 days after TCRalphabeta/CD19-depleted stem cell transplant. CDR3 in amino acids: CSVTDRGSSNYGYTF. The CDR3 DNA sequence: TGCAGCGTTACGGACAGGGGGTCTTCTAACTATGGCTACACCTTC. Using reference TRBV29-1 and TRBJ1-2 for the parts outside the CDR3, the full variable domain is SAVISQKPSRDICQRGTSLTIQCQVDSQVTMMFWYRQQPGQSLTLIATANQGSEATYESGFVIDKFPISRPNLTFSTLTVSNMSPEDSSIYLCSVTDRGSSNYGYTFGSGTRLTVV.